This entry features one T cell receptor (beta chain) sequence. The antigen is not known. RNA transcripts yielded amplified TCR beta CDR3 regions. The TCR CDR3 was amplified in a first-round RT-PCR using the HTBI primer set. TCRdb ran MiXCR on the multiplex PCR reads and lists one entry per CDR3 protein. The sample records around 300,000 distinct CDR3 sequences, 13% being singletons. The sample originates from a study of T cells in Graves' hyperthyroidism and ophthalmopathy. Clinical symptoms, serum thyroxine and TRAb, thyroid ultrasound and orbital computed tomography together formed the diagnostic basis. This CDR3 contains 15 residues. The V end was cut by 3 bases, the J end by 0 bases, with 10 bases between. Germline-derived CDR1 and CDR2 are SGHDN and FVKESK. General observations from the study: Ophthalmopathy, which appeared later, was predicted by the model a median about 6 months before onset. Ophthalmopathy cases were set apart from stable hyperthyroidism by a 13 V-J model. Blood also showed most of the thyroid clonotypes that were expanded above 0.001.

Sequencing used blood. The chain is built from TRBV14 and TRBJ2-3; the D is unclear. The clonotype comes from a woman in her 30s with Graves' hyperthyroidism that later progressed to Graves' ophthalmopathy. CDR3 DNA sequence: TGTGCCAGCAGCCAGGGAAGGCGGAGCACAGATACGCAGTATTTT. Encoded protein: CASSQGRRSTDTQYF.